The clone carrying this T cell receptor beta chain showed up just a few times. The antigen is not known. MiXCR, applied by TCRdb to the 5' RACE reads, yields one record per CDR3 protein. The profile shows roughly 410,000 distinct CDR3 sequences, roughly 26% of them singletons. This record belongs to a study of T-cell memory formation after mild COVID-19. Study at large: TCR clusters were largely donor specific. Study-level findings and limits: There were some responding clones in pre-infection memory, which suggested that cross-reactive memory had joined.

The CDR3 runs to 16 residues. CDR1 and CDR2 (germline): MNHEY, SVGEGT. The J segment lost 2 bases and the V segment lost 4 bases, leaving 9 bases of the junction unmatched. V gene TRBV6-2 or TRBV6-3 combines with J gene TRBJ2-3; 7 bases line up with TRBD2. The TCR originated in an adult woman who had mild COVID-19 (a few samples of this study predate the infection). Cell type and time point are not known. Material: PBMCs or a T cell subset sorted from them (not recorded which). The CDR3 region has the DNA TGTGCCAGCAGTTCGGGACTACCCTCCCCCACAGATACGCAGTATTTT. As protein: CASSSGLPSPTDTQYF.